This T cell receptor (beta chain) originates from a study of blood T cell repertoires in COVID-19. Study context: Some COVID-19 samples were acute and others convalescent; all came from the United States, Italy and Spain. T cells, B-cell-depleted T cells, or PBMCs provided the cDNA or gDNA that served as material.

Some clones are missing from TCRdb's copy, which holds only in-frame ones; the method was immunoSEQ multiplex PCR. The sample has tens of thousands of clones; about three quarters are singletons. The sequencing sample was made of peripheral blood. This TCR came from a man in his 70s with active or convalescent COVID-19.

CDR3 protein: CASSLKYDRGYEQYF. The CDR3 DNA reads as TGCGCCAGCAGCTTAAAGTATGACAGGGGCTACGAGCAGTACTTC. The chain carries TRBV5-1 and TRBJ2-7; 8 bases are a match to TRBD1. CDR3 length equals 15 residues. The V gene's germline CDR1 is SGHRS and CDR2 YFSETQ. Germline trimming cut 2 bases from V and 3 bases from J; bases unmatched to any gene: 7.